A single TCR beta chain is shown here with its context. The antigen is not known. It was with a sample-barcoded 5' primer and a J-beta primer mix that a second PCR of roughly 7 to 12 cycles was run. Using its own MiXCR run on the 5' RACE reads, TCRdb lists one record per CDR3 protein. This sample has 1,500,000 or so distinct CDR3 sequences, with 59% found just once. This specimen comes from a study of blood T cells in healthy people across ages. Isolation per sample recovered at least 6.5 million PBMCs. Germline values: CDR1 MGHRA, CDR2 YSYEKL. The CDR3 has 16 amino acids. Trimming left V 1 base short and J 4 bases short, with 13 bases between. Findings of the study overall: With age, beta diversity per million T cells declined roughly linearly, significantly by 40. Estimates based on one million T cells were treated as lower bounds.

J is TRBJ1-4 and V is TRBV4-1; tentatively, D is TRBD1 (6 bases). This TCR came from a man aged 18 to 30 in good health. The source material was blood. This chain's CDR3 is CASSQVGPGVNEKLFF. CDR3 bases: TGCGCCAGCAGCCAAGTGGGGCCAGGGGTTAATGAAAAACTGTTTTTT.